This T cell receptor beta chain was recorded in a study of T cells in Graves' hyperthyroidism and ophthalmopathy. Ophthalmopathy patients all had a Clinical Activity Score of at least 3, a NOSPECS grade of at least 4 and disease under 3 months old. RNA transcripts yielded amplified TCR beta CDR3 regions. Researchers ran a first-round RT-PCR on the TCR CDR3 using the HTBI primer set. A single record per CDR3 protein comes from TCRdb applying MiXCR to the multiplex PCR reads. The table shows fewer than 350,000 distinct CDR3 sequences, with over 15% occurring only once. Specimen: blood. The TCR was taken from a woman between 35 and 50 years old with Graves' ophthalmopathy.

The CDR3 reads CASKTVGGTEAFF. The CDR3, as DNA: TGTGCCAGCAAGACTGTAGGGGGAACTGAAGCTTTCTTT. J is TRBJ1-1 and V is TRBV6-2 or TRBV6-3; D might be TRBD1 (6 bases). Germline V gene sequence: CDR1 MNHEY, CDR2 SVGEGT. V dropped 7 bases and J dropped 5 bases, with 14 bases sitting between them. This CDR3 spans 13 amino acids.